One sample yielded the 8 T cell receptor beta chains listed below, sequenced in a study of shared clonotypes between healthy human individuals. Here immunoSEQ multiplex PCR was the method, and the copy in TCRdb shows in-frame clones only, minus some. The table records roughly 2.5 million clones, approximately 92% of them present only once. The sequencing sample was made of naive CD4+ T cells sorted from blood. Subset in this sample: CD45RA+ positively selected. These receptors all come from a man between 18 and 29 years old in good health.

The chain joins TRBV5-1 to TRBJ2-5, with D perhaps TRBD1 or TRBD2 (7 bases each). Deletions cut 6 bases from V and 1 base from J, with 13 bases between. The CDR3 length is 14 residues. CDR1 is SGHRS and CDR2 is YFSETQ in the germline V gene. The DNA for the CDR3 is TGCGCCAGCAACCCAGGGGGGGGCCAAGAGACCCAGTACTTC. Translating gives CASNPGGGQETQYF.

CDR3 amino acids: CATEVAWASGNTIYF. The CDR3 nucleotides read TGTGCCACCGAAGTCGCCTGGGCCTCTGGAAACACCATATATTTT. The chain links TRBV19 to TRBJ1-3; no clear D. The germline CDR1 and CDR2 sequences are LNHDA and SQIVND (reference sequence). The CDR3 loop spans 15 amino acids. With 10 bases removed from V and 0 bases from J, the gap between germline ends came to 16 bases. Variable domain in full (rest from reference TRBV19 and TRBJ1-3): DGGITQSPKYLFRKEGQNVTLSCEQNLNHDAMYWYRQDPGQGLRLIYYSQIVNDFQKGDIAEGYSVSREKKESFPLTVTSAQKNPTAFYLCATEVAWASGNTIYFGEGSWLTVV.

This chain links TRBV9 with TRBJ2-1, with D perhaps matching TRBD1 or TRBD2 (5 bases each). V lost 3 bases and J lost 5, with 12 bases in between. This CDR3 is 14 amino acids long. Germline CDR1 is SGDLS and CDR2 is YYNGEE. The CDR3 region is CASSERRDHNEQFF. The CDR3, as DNA: TGTGCCAGCAGCGAGCGCCGGGACCACAATGAGCAGTTCTTC.

V and J are TRBV19 and TRBJ2-7; D might be TRBD1 (6 bases). V was cut by 6 bases and J by 3 bases, with 15 bases left in between. Germline CDR1 LNHDA, CDR2 SQIVND (reference sequence). There are 14 residues in the CDR3. This chain's CDR3 is CASSSTGTSYEQYF. For the CDR3, the DNA is TGTGCCAGTAGCTCTACCGGGACAAGCTACGAGCAGTACTTC.

A remark on this clone: The same CDR3 is also encoded by other DNA sequences in this sample. This sequence joins TRBV5-1 and TRBJ2-1; 8 bases agree with TRBD2. J gave up 3 bases and V 0 bases, and 5 bases lay outside the gene matches. CDR1 is SGHRS and CDR2 is YFSETQ in the germline V gene. The CDR3 is 16 amino acids. The CDR3 DNA follows: TGCGCCAGCAGCTTGGGGCTAGCGGGCAACTACAATGAGCAGTTCTTC. It encodes CASSLGLAGNYNEQFF. Supplemented by reference TRBV5-1 and TRBJ2-1, the full variable domain reads KAGVTQTPRYLIKTRGQQVTLSCSPISGHRSVSWYQQTPGQGLQFLFEYFSETQRNKGNFPGRFSGRQFSNSRSEMNVSTLELGDSALYLCASSLGLAGNYNEQFFGPGTRLTVL.

The chain has TRBV18 and TRBJ2-7, with 13 bases fitting TRBD2. The CDR3 is 16 amino acids. The germline CDR1 and CDR2 sequences are KGHSH and LQKENI. The V gene end was trimmed by 3 bases and the J gene end by 2 bases; junction bases not matched to a gene: 4. The CDR3: CASSPVGLAGTYEQYF. CDR3 bases: TGTGCCAGCTCACCCGTGGGACTAGCGGGGACCTACGAGCAGTACTTC.

V and J are TRBV5-1 and TRBJ2-3, with TRBD1 identical over 9 bases. In germline, CDR1 is SGHRS, CDR2 YFSETQ. After removal of 4 bases from V and 0 bases from J, the junction contained 3 bases not matched to a gene. There are 15 residues in the CDR3. The CDR3 DNA sequence: TGCGCCAGCAGCGGGACAGGGTCTAGCACAGATACGCAGTATTTT. This encodes CASSGTGSSTDTQYF.

This chain uses TRBV28 with TRBJ1-1; D is ambiguous. CDR1 is MDHEN and CDR2 is SYDVKM in the germline V gene. This CDR3 spans 12 amino acids. V gave up 4 bases and J gave up 3 bases, with 6 bases separating them. The CDR3: CASSSPDTEAFF. Here the CDR3 DNA reads TGTGCCAGCAGTTCCCCAGACACTGAAGCTTTCTTT.